This is a list of T cell receptor beta chains from one sample in a study of shared clonotypes between healthy human individuals. The repertoire was sequenced with immunoSEQ multiplex PCR; TCRdb's copy has only in-frame clones and lacks some. The data hold around 1.4 million clones, with about 98.5% observed a single time. Sequences were obtained from naive CD4+ T cells sorted from blood. The receptors here all came from a man between 25 and 39 years old in good health. Both conserved end residues are part of each CDR3. A D gene is named only where the DNA matches it firmly. Clone sizes are given selectively: once, few, many, or a class where the clone is expanded.

TRBV28,-,TRBD1,TRBJ1-2,CASSPQQGVNYGYTF,TGTGCCAGCAGTCCCCAACAGGGGGTTAACTATGGCTACACCTTC
TRBV5-4,-,-,TRBJ2-1,CASSLWSWENEQFF,TGTGCCAGCAGCTTGTGGAGCTGGGAAAATGAGCAGTTCTTC
TRBV6-1,-,TRBD1,TRBJ1-2,CASSERTGGSYGYTF,TGTGCCAGCAGTGAGCGGACAGGGGGATCCTATGGCTACACCTTC
TRBV5-5,-,TRBD1,TRBJ1-2,CASAPQGAFTYGYTF,TGTGCCAGTGCACCTCAGGGGGCGTTCACCTATGGCTACACCTTC
TRBV21-1,-,-,TRBJ2-1,CASSKAPGLAGVEDPNPQSAEQFF,TGTGCCAGCAGCAAAGCTCCCGGACTAGCGGGAGTTGAAGACCCCAATCCCCAATCCGCTGAGCAGTTCTTC
TRBV29-1,once,TRBD2,TRBJ2-1,CSVDGGVKGGLVHNEQFF,TGCAGCGTTGACGGGGGCGTAAAGGGGGGACTAGTCCACAATGAGCAGTTCTTC
TRBV29-1,-,-,TRBJ2-1,CSGTEDGNYNEQFF,TGCAGCGGGACAGAGGATGGGAATTACAATGAGCAGTTCTTC
TRBV6-4,-,-,TRBJ1-3,CASGGNTIYF,TGTGCCAGCGGTGGAAACACCATATATTTT
TRBV18,-,-,TRBJ1-4,CASSPSTRDEKLFF,TGTGCCAGCTCACCTTCGACACGAGATGAAAAACTGTTTTTT
TRBV6-5,-,-,TRBJ2-7,CASSFDQVGYEQYF,TGTGCCAGCAGTTTTGACCAAGTAGGGTACGAGCAGTACTTC
TRBV5-1,-,TRBD2,TRBJ2-1,CASSLGLARDEQFF,TGCGCCAGCAGCTTAGGACTAGCTCGAGATGAGCAGTTCTTC
TRBV9,-,-,TRBJ1-2,CASSPTGFGGYTF,TGTGCCAGCAGCCCCACGGGGTTTGGTGGCTACACCTTC
TRBV18,-,TRBD2,TRBJ2-3,CASSLGTSGSRDTQYF,TGTGCCAGCTCACTCGGGACTAGCGGGAGTCGAGATACGCAGTATTTT
TRBV6-5,once,TRBD1,TRBJ2-3,CASSYARQGGTDTQYF,TGTGCCAGCAGTTACGCGAGACAGGGCGGAACAGATACGCAGTATTTT
TRBV11-2,-,-,TRBJ2-1,CASRRHDEQFF,TGTGCCAGCCGAAGGCACGATGAGCAGTTCTTC
TRBV29-1,-,TRBD2,TRBJ2-7,CSVEELAGSEQYF,TGCAGCGTTGAAGAACTAGCGGGGTCCGAGCAGTACTTC
TRBV28,-,-,TRBJ2-2,CASSLGVEAGYTGELFF,TGTGCCAGCAGTCTAGGCGTCGAGGCAGGGTACACCGGGGAGCTGTTTTTT
TRBV18,-,TRBD1,TRBJ1-3,CASSSGTGGMRNTIYF,TGTGCCAGCTCTTCCGGGACAGGGGGTATGAGGAACACCATATATTTT
TRBV7-9,-,-,TRBJ1-4,CASSFLGRQDEKLFF,TGTGCCAGCAGCTTTTTGGGCAGGCAGGATGAAAAACTGTTTTTT
TRBV6-1,once,TRBD1,TRBJ1-5,CASSGGDSDQPQHF,TGTGCCAGCAGTGGAGGGGACAGCGATCAGCCCCAGCATTTT
TRBV4-3,-,TRBD2,TRBJ2-3,CASSQTSGRAREQYF,TGCGCCAGCAGCCAAACTAGCGGGAGGGCCCGAGAGCAGTATTTT
TRBV30,-,-,TRBJ1-2,CAWNEQQGWGYTF,TGTGCCTGGAACGAGCAACAGGGATGGGGCTACACCTTC